The source of this TCR beta chain is a study of blood T cell repertoires in COVID-19. Background on the study: The analysed material was cDNA or gDNA that came from T cells, B-cell-depleted T cells, or PBMCs.

Under the authors' procedure: Nucleated cell number was recorded as an estimate derived from reference gene primer amplification. The assay was immunoSEQ multiplex PCR, and TCRdb's table has in-frame clones only and misses some. The V and J calls and clone size come from that table; D and trimming were worked out from the DNA. The sample carries about 310,000 clones, 90% recorded once. Seattle patient enrollment occurred during active infection, with longitudinal follow-up thereafter. Specimen: peripheral blood. The clonotype originates from a woman in her 30s with COVID-19, enrolled during active disease.

CDR3 in amino acids: CASSLQENTGELFF. CDR3 bases: TGTGCCAGCAGCCTACAGGAGAACACCGGGGAGCTGTTTTTT. This rearrangement joins TRBV3-1 (or the pseudogene TRBV3-2) to TRBJ2-2, with D tentatively TRBD1 (5 bases). Trimming took off 4 bases at V and 1 base at J, with 7 bases between the two ends. The CDR3 sequence is 14 residues long. From germline, CDR1 is LGHDT and CDR2 YNNKEL (reference sequence).